This T cell receptor beta chain was sequenced during a study of CD8 T cells in Susac syndrome. In the study overall: When blood was drawn, the patients with Susac syndrome were therapy-naive, on corticosteroids, or on intravenous immunoglobulin alone.

Random-hexamer reverse transcription was applied to about 0.5 to 1 ug RNA. TCRdb re-analysed the immunoSEQ multiplex PCR reads in MiXCR, keeping a single row per CDR3 protein. In the table there are approximately 74,000 distinct CDR3 sequences, nearly 95% of which are singletons. V was shortened by 4 bases and J by 6 bases, with 23 bases between the two germline ends. This CDR3 has 17 residues. Germline CDR1 is SGDLS and CDR2 is YYNGEE. Negative isolation was used for CD8+ and CD4+ T cells, and FACS enrichment was applied to TEMRA cells. This chain connects TRBV9 to TRBJ2-1; a weak D match, TRBD2 (5 bases). The clonotype comes from a human donor with Susac syndrome. Sequencing was done on a sample of CD8+ T cells from PBMCs. The CDR3: CASSSGDLGLASNEQFF. DNA for the CDR3: TGTGCCAGCAGCTCCGGGGATTTGGGTCTAGCAAGCAATGAGCAGTTCTTC.